This T cell receptor (beta chain) comes out of a study of T cells expressing NK-cell markers. Study conclusions and caveats: Whether expanded NKG2C+ T cell clones were HCMV-specific remained unclear.

Germline V gene sequence: CDR1 MGHDK, CDR2 SYGVNS. The CDR3 sequence is 16 residues long. No DNA is given; TCRdb re-called the 5' RACE reads and lists each CDR3 protein once. The sample table sets out about 430,000 distinct CDR3 sequences. In regard to this clonotype: Antigen unknown.

Specimen: blood T cells: a sorted CD56 or NKG2C T cell subset, CD4+ or CD8+ T cells, or bulk PBMC T cells (not recorded which). This receptor was identified in a woman aged 50 to 65 in good health. The V gene is TRBV25-1, the J gene TRBJ2-2; TCRdb's D gene call, TRBD2, goes unchecked for lack of DNA. The CDR3 loop reads CATTPTGVRNTGELFF. The entire variable domain, with the rest obtained from reference TRBV25-1 and TRBJ2-2, is as follows: EADIYQTPRYLVIGTGKKITLECSQTMGHDKMYWYQQDPGMELHLIHYSYGVNSTEKGDLSSESTVSRIRTEHFPLTLESARPSHTSQYLCATTPTGVRNTGELFFGEGSRLTVL.